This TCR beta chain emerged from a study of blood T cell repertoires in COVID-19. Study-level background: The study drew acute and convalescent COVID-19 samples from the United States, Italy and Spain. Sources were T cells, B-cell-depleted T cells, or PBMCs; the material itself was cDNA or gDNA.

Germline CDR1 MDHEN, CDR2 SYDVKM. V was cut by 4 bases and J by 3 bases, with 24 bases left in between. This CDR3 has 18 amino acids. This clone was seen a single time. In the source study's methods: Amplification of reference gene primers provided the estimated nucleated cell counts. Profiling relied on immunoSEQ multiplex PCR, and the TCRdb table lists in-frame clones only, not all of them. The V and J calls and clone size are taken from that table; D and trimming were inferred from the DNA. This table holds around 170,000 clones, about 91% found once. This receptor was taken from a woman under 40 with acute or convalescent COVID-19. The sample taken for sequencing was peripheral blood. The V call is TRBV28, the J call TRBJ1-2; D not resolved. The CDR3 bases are TGTGCCAGCAGTTCCCCAATGCATGGGAAGGGCGGGTACTATGGCTACACCTTC. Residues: CASSSPMHGKGGYYGYTF.